Listed below are T cell receptor beta chains from one sample, sequenced in a study of blood T cell repertoires in COVID-19. Sequencing used immunoSEQ multiplex PCR; TCRdb keeps in-frame clones, though not all of them. The data show 250,000 to 350,000 clones, 70% to 85% seen once. Material for sequencing was peripheral blood. Receptor source: a human donor with COVID-19, enrolled during active disease. The donor label of this sample is uncertain. Both conserved end residues are part of each CDR3. Fields, in order: J gene, clone size, D gene, V gene, CDR3 DNA, CDR3 protein. D genes are given only for firm matches. The listing skips clone size in some rows; elsewhere it reads once, few, many or a size class.

>TRBJ2-3|.|TRBD1|TRBV5-1
TGCGCCAGCAGTCTCCGGGACAGGGGCACAGATACGCAGTATTTT
CASSLRDRGTDTQYF
>TRBJ2-7|once|TRBD1|TRBV28
TGTGCCTACAGGGGCGTTACGGGGGAGCAGTACTTC
CAYRGVTGEQYF
>TRBJ1-1|.|.|TRBV30
TGTGCCTGGAGCGATGAAGAGGGAGGCGATCATACTGAAGCTTTCTTT
CAWSDEEGGDHTEAFF
>TRBJ1-1|few|.|TRBV27
TGTGCCAGCAGTCCCCGGGGGGCAAGTACTGAAGCTTTCTTT
CASSPRGASTEAFF
>TRBJ1-1|few|.|TRBV11-2
TGTGCCAGCAGCCTAAGGGGCCGGGGGACGGGCAACACTGAAGCTTTCTTT
CASSLRGRGTGNTEAFF
>TRBJ2-2|many|.|TRBV7-6
TGTGCCAGCAGCTTAGACGGGACATTGAACACCGGGGAGCTGTTTTTT
CASSLDGTLNTGELFF
>TRBJ1-1|.|TRBD1|TRBV7-3
TGTGCCAGCAGCCCGACAGGACAGGGTGGCACTGAAGCTTTCTTT
CASSPTGQGGTEAFF
>TRBJ2-5|once|TRBD1|TRBV11-3
TGTGCCAGCAGCCCGGGACAGCCCCAAGAGACCCAGTACTTC
CASSPGQPQETQYF
>TRBJ1-5|.|.|TRBV19
TGTGCCACTGGAGGTCAGCCCCAGCATTTT
CATGGQPQHF
>TRBJ1-3|.|.|TRBV5-4
TGTGCCAGCAGTTCGGGGGGGGATGCTGGAAACACCATATATTTT
CASSSGGDAGNTIYF
>TRBJ1-2|few|TRBD1|TRBV30
TGTGCCTGGCGGACAGGGGGCATAGGTGGCTACACCTTC
CAWRTGGIGGYTF
>TRBJ2-1|.|TRBD2|TRBV29-1
TGCAGCGTTGAAGGACTAGCGGATGAGCAGTTCTTC
CSVEGLADEQFF
>TRBJ2-7|few|TRBD1|TRBV11-1
TGTGCCAGCAGCTTAGAGGGGACAGGGGGCTCCGAGCAGTACTTC
CASSLEGTGGSEQYF
>TRBJ1-5|.|.|TRBV19
TGTGCCAGTAGTCCGTCGGGCCTTAGAGGGGGTCAGCCCCAGCATTTT
CASSPSGLRGGQPQHF
>TRBJ2-7|.|.|TRBV24-1
TGTGCCACTAGTAATATCCAGGTGAGCTCCTACGAGCAGTACTTC
CATSNIQVSSYEQYF